The clone carrying this T cell receptor beta chain was counted a few times. Its antigen remains unidentified. The PCR had 60 Vbeta and 13 Jbeta primers. The repertoire was sequenced with immunoSEQ multiplex PCR; TCRdb's copy has only in-frame clones and lacks some. The sample contains under 250,000 clones, about four fifths of which appear only once. This sample was taken from a study of cytomegalovirus exposure and HLA in healthy donors. General study points: Immune exposure data for these donors was limited to CMV serostatus. Researchers left out some V segments, among them TRBV6-2 and TRBV6-3, as indistinguishable. A link between a missense DCLRE1C variant and TCR beta V- and J-gene trimming emerged from a later analysis.

CDR1 is SGDLS, CDR2 YYNGEE, per germline. The CDR3 loop spans 14 amino acids. V shed 3 bases and J 6 bases; nucleotides not matched to a gene: 9. This clonotype was obtained from a woman in her 50s in good health and CMV-seropositive. This chain uses TRBV9 with TRBJ2-7; 7 positions match TRBD2. Sequenced input: PBMCs. The CDR3 protein is CASSAPEGRAEQYF. CDR3 DNA: TGTGCCAGCAGCGCCCCCGAGGGGAGGGCCGAGCAGTACTTC.